The 29 T cell receptor beta chains below come from one sample, sequenced in a study of T cell responses to AZD1222 COVID-19 vaccine (TCRdb year 2021). Library preparation was by the immunoSEQ multiplex PCR assay. TCRdb's version of the immuneACCESS table is confined to in-frame rearrangements and falls short of the full clone set. An unresolved V gene accounts for under half of the shortfall where checked; the remainder is of unknown origin. This sample has 110,000 or so clones in its table, and roughly nine tenths of those were observed once. Jointly, the top ten make up approximately 4.2% of the sample. The time point label, as the study defines it: baseline before first vaccination. Sequenced here: peripheral blood, sampled on day 0 of AZD1222 vaccination. These receptors were taken from an adult in good health.

The chain is built from TRBV7-2 and TRBJ2-7; perhaps TRBD1 as D (6 bases). Trimming took off 1 base at V and 3 bases at J, with 10 bases between the two ends. This CDR3 has 14 residues. The germline gives CDR1 SGHTA, CDR2 FQGNSA. As DNA, the CDR3 is TGTGCCAGCAGCTTAGTCAGGGGAGACTACGAGCAGTACTTC. Residues: CASSLVRGDYEQYF.

The chain couples TRBV5-1 to TRBJ2-3, with TRBD2 matching over 10 bases. This CDR3 has 16 residues. V lost 2 bases, J lost 2 bases, and 5 bases stayed unmatched. Looked up from germline, CDR1 is SGHRS and CDR2 is YFSETQ. The CDR3 loop is CASSFLAGGTTDTQYF. The CDR3, as DNA: TGCGCCAGCAGCTTTTTAGCGGGGGGCACCACAGATACGCAGTATTTT.

This chain joins TRBV6-2 or TRBV6-3 and TRBJ2-7; D is unresolved. This CDR3 has 15 residues. V dropped 3 bases and J dropped 0 bases, with 12 bases sitting between them. The V gene's germline CDR1 is MNHEY and CDR2 SVGEGT. The CDR3 here is CASSYRRQRSYEQYF. As DNA, the CDR3 is TGTGCCAGCAGTTATCGGCGGCAACGCTCCTACGAGCAGTACTTC.

This chain links TRBV7-8 with TRBJ1-5, with 11 bases fitting TRBD1. There are 17 residues in the CDR3. Germline loops: CDR1 SGHVS, CDR2 FQNEAQ. V gave up 8 bases and J gave up 6 bases; unmatched junction bases: 15. CDR3 in amino acids: CASSPTGGQGDRQPQHF. The CDR3 DNA follows: TGTGCCAGCTCCCCCACCGGGGGACAGGGGGATCGTCAGCCCCAGCATTTT.

The rearrangement joins TRBV6-5 to TRBJ1-4; D gene ambiguous. This CDR3 is built from 14 residues. Deletions cut 0 bases from V and 7 bases from J, with 9 bases between. CDR1 and CDR2 from the germline V gene are MNHEY and SVGAGI. CDR3 residues: CASSYSPGVEKLFF. Written as DNA, the CDR3 is TGTGCCAGCAGTTACTCGCCAGGAGTTGAAAAACTGTTTTTT.

The chain couples TRBV6-5 to TRBJ1-6; D may be TRBD1 (5 bases). Trimming removed 1 base at V and 7 bases at J, with 14 bases between. Per the germline V gene, CDR1 is MNHEY and CDR2 is SVGAGI. This CDR3 has 16 residues. The CDR3 DNA sequence: TGTGCCAGCAGTTACTTCAGGGCGGGTGAGAATTCACCCCTCCACTTT. It specifies CASSYFRAGENSPLHF.

The chain uses TRBV19 and TRBJ1-2; 8 nucleotides align to TRBD1. Germline CDR1 LNHDA, CDR2 SQIVND (reference sequence). The CDR3 loop spans 17 amino acids. Germline trimming cut 4 bases from V and 0 bases from J; bases unmatched to any gene: 10. The chain's CDR3 is CASSTRQGMGSNYGYTF. CDR3 bases: TGTGCCAGTAGTACCCGACAGGGGATGGGCTCTAACTATGGCTACACCTTC.

The gene calls are TRBV30 and TRBJ1-5; D not resolved. The CDR3 length is 12 residues. The germline V gene has CDR1 GTSNPN and CDR2 SVGIG (reference sequence). Trimming took 4 bases from V and 7 from J, leaving 11 bases between them. The CDR3 DNA reads as TGTGCCTGGACAACGATTGGCCAGCCCCAGCATTTT. Translated, it gives CAWTTIGQPQHF. Full variable domain (outside the CDR3, taken from reference TRBV30 and TRBJ1-5): SQTIHQWPATLVQPVGSPLSLECTVEGTSNPNLYWYRQAAGRGLQLLFYSVGIGQISSEVPQNLSASRPQDRQFILSSKKLLLSDSGFYLCAWTTIGQPQHFGDGTRLSIL.

V is TRBV10-3 and J is TRBJ2-7; unclear D gene. The CDR3 has 12 amino acids. Between the trimmed V and J ends, which lost 5 bases and 4 bases, there was a span of 9 bases. Germline V lookup: CDR1 ENHRY, CDR2 SYGVKD. In DNA form, the CDR3 reads TGTGCCATCAGTCCCAACACGTACGAGCAGTACTTC. Encoded protein: CAISPNTYEQYF.

The genes are TRBV7-8 and TRBJ2-7; maybe TRBD1 (5 bases). Trimming took off 2 bases at V and 3 bases at J, with 11 bases between the two ends. Germline V gene lookup returns CDR1 SGHVS and CDR2 FQNEAQ. This CDR3 has 14 residues. The CDR3 DNA is TGTGCCAGCAGCTTAATAAGGGGCGACTACGAGCAGTACTTC. The encoded protein is CASSLIRGDYEQYF.

This clone appeared a single time. This chain connects TRBV2 to TRBJ1-3, with 10 bases matching TRBD1. Germline V gene data show CDR1 as SNHLY and CDR2 as FYNNEI. The CDR3 covers 15 residues. The junction had 2 bases not matched to a gene; V was cut back by 6 bases and J by 0 bases. The CDR3 nucleotides read TGTGCCAGCAGGGACAGGGGGAGCTCTGGAAACACCATATATTTT. Encoded protein: CASRDRGSSGNTIYF.

V and J are TRBV7-3 and TRBJ2-6; D gene uncertain. Germline values: CDR1 SGHTA, CDR2 FQGTGA. Trimming left V 4 bases short and J 0 bases short, with 16 bases between. The CDR3 has 18 amino acids. As DNA, the CDR3 is TGTGCCAGCAGCTCCTTTGCTAGTTTGGCCTCTGGGGCCAACGTCCTGACTTTC. Encoded protein: CASSSFASLASGANVLTF.

The J gene is TRBJ2-5, the V gene TRBV6-1, with 11 bases matching TRBD2. CDR1 and CDR2 (germline): MNHNS, SASEGT. V lost 4 bases and J lost 5; bases outside the gene matches: 9. This CDR3 region has 16 residues. The CDR3 sequence is CASSATSGGVAETQYF. CDR3 bases: TGTGCCAGCAGTGCTACTAGCGGGGGAGTTGCGGAGACCCAGTACTTC.

This chain links TRBV4-2 with TRBJ2-7, with 9 bases lining up with TRBD1. The CDR3 is made up of 17 amino acids. The junction had 8 bases not matched to a gene; V was cut back by 0 bases and J by 2 bases. Germline assignment: CDR1 LGHNA and CDR2 YNFKEQ. The CDR3 protein is CASSQDRDGQGTYEQYF. In DNA, the CDR3 is TGTGCCAGCAGCCAAGATAGAGACGGACAGGGGACCTACGAGCAGTACTTC.

V usage is TRBV7-9 and J usage is TRBJ1-1; D remains ambiguous. Deletions cut 3 bases from V and 7 bases from J, with 21 bases between. CDR3 size: 16 residues. CDR1 is SEHNR and CDR2 is FQNEAQ in the germline V gene (reference sequence). Here the CDR3 reads CASSFPPPRGSGEAFF. DNA of the CDR3: TGTGCCAGCAGCTTCCCTCCCCCGCGAGGTTCAGGTGAAGCTTTCTTT.

The V call is TRBV4-1, the J call TRBJ1-3, with a weak D call TRBD1 (5 bases). Germline V CDR1 and CDR2: MGHRA, YSYEKL. The CDR3 extends over 18 amino acids. Trimming removed 0 bases at V and 0 bases at J, with 15 bases between. The CDR3 DNA follows: TGCGCCAGCAGCCAAGATGGGCCCCAGGGAGGCTCTGGAAACACCATATATTTT. This codes for CASSQDGPQGGSGNTIYF.

V gene TRBV28 combines with J gene TRBJ2-7; the match to TRBD1 covers 8 bases. This CDR3 contains 15 residues. V shed 5 bases and J 3 bases; nucleotides not matched to a gene: 9. Germline-derived CDR1 and CDR2 are MDHEN and SYDVKM. In DNA form, the CDR3 reads TGTGCCAGCAGTCCACTCCGTGACAGGGGCTACGAGCAGTACTTC. Its translation: CASSPLRDRGYEQYF.

The chain employs TRBV18 and TRBJ1-5; the D is unclear. Trimming stripped 1 base from V and 5 bases from J, with 12 bases between. The germline gives CDR1 KGHSH, CDR2 LQKENI. The CDR3 contains 15 residues. CDR3: CASSPRGSRDQPQHF. CDR3 coding DNA: TGTGCCAGCTCACCACGCGGCAGTAGGGATCAGCCCCAGCATTTT.

V gene TRBV3-1 (or the pseudogene TRBV3-2) combines with J gene TRBJ1-2; D remains ambiguous. There are 15 residues in the CDR3. Between the trimmed V and J ends, which lost 1 base and 7 bases, there was a span of 16 bases. CDR1 LGHDT and CDR2 YNNKEL come from the germline V gene (reference sequence). This CDR3 reads CASSQVAGSDGGYTF. Here the CDR3 DNA reads TGTGCCAGCAGCCAAGTTGCCGGGAGCGACGGTGGCTACACCTTC.

The rearrangement links TRBV5-1 to TRBJ2-7; 8 nucleotides align to TRBD1. Germline trimming cut 5 bases from V and 3 bases from J; bases unmatched to any gene: 10. Germline V gene data show CDR1 as SGHRS and CDR2 as YFSETQ. CDR3 size: 15 residues. The CDR3 DNA follows: TGCGCCAGCAGACCAGTCGACAGGGGCGGCTACGAGCAGTACTTC. Encoded protein: CASRPVDRGGYEQYF.

CDR3 nucleotides: TGCGCCAGCAGCCAAGCCGTCTCCCACAGCTCCTACGAGCAGTACTTC. This encodes CASSQAVSHSSYEQYF. This sequence joins TRBV4-1 and TRBJ2-7; no clear D. CDR1 and CDR2 from the germline V gene are MGHRA and YSYEKL. Trimming cost V 1 base and J 0 bases, with 13 bases left between them. This CDR3 spans 16 amino acids.

The J gene is TRBJ1-2, the V gene TRBV30; maybe TRBD1 (5 bases). The length of the CDR3 is 12 residues. Looked up from germline, CDR1 is GTSNPN and CDR2 is SVGIG (reference sequence). The germline V and J ends were trimmed by 3 bases and 4 bases, with 9 bases remaining between them. The CDR3 DNA sequence: TGTGCCTGGAGACGGGGGAGCTATGGCTACACCTTC. Translated, it gives CAWRRGSYGYTF.

This chain uses TRBV6-5 with TRBJ2-6, with D unclear. CDR3 length: 13 residues. The germline V and J ends were trimmed by 8 bases and 4 bases, with 9 bases remaining between them. Germline CDR1 is MNHEY and CDR2 is SVGAGI. For the CDR3, the DNA is TGTGCCAGCTCCCCGGCCGGGGCCAACGTCCTGACTTTC. Its protein product is CASSPAGANVLTF.

This chain uses TRBV5-5 with TRBJ2-6; D gene uncertain. This CDR3 has 13 residues. Germline V gives CDR1 SGHKS, CDR2 YYEKEE (reference sequence). V was shortened by 6 bases and J by 2 bases, with 6 bases between the two germline ends. The CDR3 sequence: CASTGAGANVLTF. The CDR3 region has the DNA TGTGCCAGCACTGGGGCTGGGGCCAACGTCCTGACTTTC.

The chain is built from TRBV5-4 and TRBJ1-1; D ambiguous. This CDR3 spans 13 amino acids. Germline V lookup: CDR1 SGHNT, CDR2 YYREEE (reference sequence). The V and J ends lost 1 base and 3 bases respectively, with 7 bases between them. CDR3 sequence reads: CASSLHRDTEAFF. DNA for the CDR3: TGTGCCAGCAGCTTGCATCGGGACACTGAAGCTTTCTTT.

This rearrangement joins TRBV28 to TRBJ1-1; D gene ambiguous. The CDR3 spans 12 residues. Deletions cut 3 bases from V and 0 bases from J, with 2 bases between. Germline V gene lookup returns CDR1 MDHEN and CDR2 SYDVKM. CDR3 sequence reads: CASSLMNTEAFF. DNA for the CDR3: TGTGCCAGCAGTTTGATGAACACTGAAGCTTTCTTT.

This clone was observed a few times. V is TRBV6-5 and J is TRBJ2-2, with D unclear. This CDR3 spans 11 amino acids. Germline assignment: CDR1 MNHEY and CDR2 SVGAGI. V was shortened by 8 bases and J by 3 bases, with 4 bases between the two germline ends. Here the CDR3 reads CASRDTGELFF. In nucleotides, the CDR3 is TGTGCCAGCCGGGACACCGGGGAGCTGTTTTTT.

This chain links TRBV18 with TRBJ2-1; TRBD2 matches at 13 bases. This CDR3 is built from 15 residues. Germline V gene sequence: CDR1 KGHSH, CDR2 LQKENI. J lost 10 bases, V lost 5 bases, and 8 bases had no gene match. In nucleotides, the CDR3 is TGTGCCAGCTCATCCGGGACTAGCGGGGTAAAAGAGCAGTTCTTC. Encoded protein: CASSSGTSGVKEQFF.

This chain joins TRBV29-1 and TRBJ2-5; D possibly corresponds to TRBD2 (5 bases). The germline V and J ends were trimmed by 5 bases and 5 bases, with 6 bases remaining between them. Germline CDR1 reads SQVTM; CDR2 reads ANQGSEA. The CDR3 is 10 amino acids. The CDR3 reads CSVLAETQYF. CDR3 coding DNA: TGCAGCGTTCTAGCTGAGACCCAGTACTTC.